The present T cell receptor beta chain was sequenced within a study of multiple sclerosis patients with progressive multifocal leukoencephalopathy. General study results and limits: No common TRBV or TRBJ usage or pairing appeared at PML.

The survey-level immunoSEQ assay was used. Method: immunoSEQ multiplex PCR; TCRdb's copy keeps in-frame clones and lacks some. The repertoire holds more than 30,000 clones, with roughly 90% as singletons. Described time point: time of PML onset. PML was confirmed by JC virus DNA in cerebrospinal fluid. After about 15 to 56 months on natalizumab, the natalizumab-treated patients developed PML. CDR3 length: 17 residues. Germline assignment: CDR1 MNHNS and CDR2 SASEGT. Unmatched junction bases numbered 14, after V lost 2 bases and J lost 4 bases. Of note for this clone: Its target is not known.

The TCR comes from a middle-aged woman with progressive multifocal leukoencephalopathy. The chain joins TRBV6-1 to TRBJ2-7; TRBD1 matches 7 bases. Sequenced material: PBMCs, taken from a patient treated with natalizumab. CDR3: CASSENPDRALLYEQYF. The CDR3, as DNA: TGTGCCAGCAGTGAAAATCCCGACAGGGCACTCTTGTACGAGCAGTACTTC.